These T cell receptor beta chains were read from a single sample in a study of beta chain features in type 1 diabetes. Assay used: immunoSEQ multiplex PCR; TCRdb lists only in-frame clones, some missing. The data show 95,000 to 150,000 clones, around 15% seen once. Sequencing was performed on central memory CD4+ T cells from blood. All receptors derive from a man aged 25-45 years with type 1 diabetes. CDR3s include the opening cysteine and the closing phenylalanine or tryptophan. D genes are given only for firm matches. Rows may omit the clone size; those that give it use once, few, many or a size class.

TGCGCCAGCAGCCGCCAGGGAAACACTGAAGCTTTCTTT,CASSRQGNTEAFF,13,.,TRBJ1-1,.,TRBV4-3
TGTGCCAGCAGCCCCACGGGGATACACGAGCAGTACTTC,CASSPTGIHEQYF,13,.,TRBJ2-7,.,TRBV7-2
TGTGCCTGGGGGAGGAAGGGAAACGAGCAGTACTTC,CAWGRKGNEQYF,12,.,TRBJ2-7,few,TRBV30
TGTGCCAGCAGCCCCCAGCCCGGGGGAGTATACGAGCAGTACTTC,CASSPQPGGVYEQYF,15,.,TRBJ2-7,many,TRBV7-2
TGTGCCAGCAGCAATGGGGCTAGCGGGGGCACCTACAATGAGCAGTTCTTC,CASSNGASGGTYNEQFF,17,TRBD2,TRBJ2-1,few,TRBV11-2
TGTGCCAGCAGCTTACAGGGGATCAGCTATGGCTACACCTTC,CASSLQGISYGYTF,14,TRBD1,TRBJ1-2,few,TRBV16
TGTGCCAGCAGCCCCGCCATACCGACAGGGCGACCCAACTATGGCTACACCTTC,CASSPAIPTGRPNYGYTF,18,TRBD1,TRBJ1-2,few,TRBV7-2
TGTGCCAGCAGCGTATCCCTAGCGGCAGATACGCAGTATTTT,CASSVSLAADTQYF,14,TRBD2,TRBJ2-3,many,TRBV9
TGCGCCAGCAGCCAAGATAAGCGGGGGGGTGTCTACGAGCAGTACTTC,CASSQDKRGGVYEQYF,16,TRBD2,TRBJ2-7,many,TRBV4-3
TGTGCCAGCAGCTCCCAGGGGCTCAACGAGCAGTACTTC,CASSSQGLNEQYF,13,.,TRBJ2-7,.,TRBV7-2
TGTGCCAGCAGTCGACAGGATCTCTACAATGAGCAGTTCTTC,CASSRQDLYNEQFF,14,.,TRBJ2-1,.,TRBV11-3
TGTGCCAGCAGCTCCGCCCGGACGGCGGATACGCAGTATTTT,CASSSARTADTQYF,14,.,TRBJ2-3,few,TRBV7-2
TGCGCCAGCAGCCAAGGGACAGCGGGGCGTAATGAAAAACTGTTTTTT,CASSQGTAGRNEKLFF,16,.,TRBJ1-4,few,TRBV4-3
TGTGCCAGCAGCGTAGAAAGCGGACAGGGGACCCAGTACTTC,CASSVESGQGTQYF,14,TRBD1,TRBJ2-5,.,TRBV9
TGTGCCAGCAGTTCCCTGCCAGTCTATGGCTACACCTTC,CASSSLPVYGYTF,13,.,TRBJ1-2,few,TRBV27
TGTGCCAGCCGGTTCCTCCCAGGGGGAACAGACTACGAGCAGTACTTC,CASRFLPGGTDYEQYF,16,TRBD1,TRBJ2-7,many,TRBV7-2
TGTGCCAGCAGTACGACCCCGGCCGGGGGGTACACCGGGGAGCTGTTTTTT,CASSTTPAGGYTGELFF,17,TRBD2,TRBJ2-2,.,TRBV28
TGCGCCAGCAGCTTCCGGGACAGGGAATCAGATACGCAGTATTTT,CASSFRDRESDTQYF,15,TRBD1,TRBJ2-3,.,TRBV5-1
TGTGCCAGCAGCCAAGATGGCCCTCCCGGGGAGCTGTTTTTT,CASSQDGPPGELFF,14,.,TRBJ2-2,.,TRBV4-2
TGTGCCAGTAGTACGATGGACGGGGAGCTGTTTTTT,CASSTMDGELFF,12,.,TRBJ2-2,many,TRBV19
TGTGCCAGCAGCTTATCCTCTGGGGCCAACGTCCTGACTTTC,CASSLSSGANVLTF,14,.,TRBJ2-6,.,TRBV7-3
TGTGCCAGCAGCGCGTCGGGACAGGGAGGAACAGATACGCAGTATTTT,CASSASGQGGTDTQYF,16,TRBD1,TRBJ2-3,.,TRBV9
TGTGCCATCAGTGGCGGGCTTGGGAACGAGCAGTACTTC,CAISGGLGNEQYF,13,.,TRBJ2-7,few,TRBV10-3
TGTGCCAGCTCACAAATCACGCCGGGGGCCCTCTCCTACGAGCAGTACTTC,CASSQITPGALSYEQYF,17,.,TRBJ2-7,.,TRBV18
TGTGCCAGCAGCTTAGCCTGGACTAGCGGTAACATAGACGAGCAGTACTTC,CASSLAWTSGNIDEQYF,17,TRBD2,TRBJ2-7,.,TRBV11-2
TGTGCCAGCAGTGACTTCGGGACAGGGGGCGGCGAGCAGTACTTC,CASSDFGTGGGEQYF,15,TRBD1,TRBJ2-7,.,TRBV13
TGTGCCAGTAGTCCTCACTCTGGGGCCAACGTCCTGACTTTC,CASSPHSGANVLTF,14,.,TRBJ2-6,few,TRBV19
TGTGCCAGCAGCGTAGAGACAGGATCTGGAAACACCATATATTTT,CASSVETGSGNTIYF,15,.,TRBJ1-3,.,TRBV9
TGCGCCAGCAGCTCAGGGGACATTCAGCATGGCTACACCTTC,CASSSGDIQHGYTF,14,.,TRBJ1-2,few,TRBV5-1
TGCAGCGTTGGCTTCGGGCTAGGTAACACCATATATTTT,CSVGFGLGNTIYF,13,.,TRBJ1-3,few,TRBV29-1
TGCGCCAGCAGCCCCTTAACCGGGCATGGCTACACCTTC,CASSPLTGHGYTF,13,.,TRBJ1-2,.,TRBV5-1
TGCGCCAGCAGCCAAGTCCCATTTCTCGCCCTCCACTTT,CASSQVPFLALHF,13,.,TRBJ1-6,.,TRBV4-3
TGCGCCAGCAGCCCAGGGTATGTTGACACTGAAGCTTTCTTT,CASSPGYVDTEAFF,14,.,TRBJ1-1,.,TRBV5-1
TGTGCCAGCAGCACTAGAAGGGGCGCAAGCACAGATACGCAGTATTTT,CASSTRRGASTDTQYF,16,.,TRBJ2-3,few,TRBV7-2
TGTGCCAGTAGGAGGACAGGGCCCTACGAGCAGTACTTC,CASRRTGPYEQYF,13,TRBD1,TRBJ2-7,.,TRBV19
TGTGCCAGCTCACCACCCCTGGGACTCACAACCGGGGAGCTGTTTTTT,CASSPPLGLTTGELFF,16,.,TRBJ2-2,few,TRBV18
TGTGCCAGCAGCCTACAGGATGTCCTTAGAGGCGCCTTC,CASSLQDVLRGAF,13,.,TRBJ1-2,.,TRBV7-2
TGTGCCAGCAGCCCTAGCGGGGGGTTGGAGACCCAGTACTTC,CASSPSGGLETQYF,14,TRBD2,TRBJ2-5,few,TRBV7-2
TGTGCCACCAGCAGAGGAAAAGGACAGGGGGCAGAGACCCAGTACTTC,CATSRGKGQGAETQYF,16,TRBD1,TRBJ2-5,.,TRBV15
TGTGCCAGCAGCGTTAGCGGACAGGGGACCTATGGCTACACCTTC,CASSVSGQGTYGYTF,15,TRBD1,TRBJ1-2,few,TRBV7-8